These 12 T cell receptor beta chains share one sample of origin, sequenced in a study of control samples from healthy donors and cancer patients. Some clones are missing from TCRdb's copy, which holds only in-frame ones; the method was immunoSEQ multiplex PCR. The sample carries about 100,000 clones, roughly 90% recorded once. The sample consisted of blood. These receptors originate from a woman aged 45-65 years in good health.

This clone is a singleton in its sample. The chain carries TRBV30 and TRBJ2-3, with 15 bases fitting TRBD2. The V gene's germline CDR1 is GTSNPN and CDR2 SVGIG (reference sequence). Unmatched junction bases numbered 9, after V lost 3 bases and J lost 5 bases. The length of the CDR3 is 17 residues. Here the CDR3 DNA reads TGTGCCTGGAGGGGGGGGCAGGGACTAGCGGGAGGAGATACGCAGTATTTT. Its translation: CAWRGGQGLAGGDTQYF.

The V and J genes are TRBV29-1 and TRBJ1-1, with TRBD1 as a possible D gene (5 bases). Per the germline V gene, CDR1 is SQVTM and CDR2 is ANQGSEA. This CDR3 contains 14 residues. Between the trimmed V and J ends, which lost 1 base and 4 bases, there was a span of 13 bases. As DNA, the CDR3 is TGCAGCGTTGAAGTATCTGGGGCTTTCACTGAAGCTTTCTTT. Translated: CSVEVSGAFTEAFF.

The rearrangement joins TRBV10-2 to TRBJ1-3; no definite D call. Germline V gene lookup returns CDR1 WSHSY and CDR2 SAAADI. The CDR3 runs 14 residues. The V and J ends lost 3 bases and 7 bases respectively, with 13 bases between them. The CDR3 loop is CASSEWQKTNTIYF. CDR3 coding DNA: TGCGCCAGCAGTGAATGGCAAAAGACTAACACCATATATTTT.

CDR3 loop: CASSLARDGNTEAFF. CDR3 coding DNA: TGTGCCAGCAGCTTGGCTAGGGACGGGAACACTGAAGCTTTCTTT. The V and J genes are TRBV5-6 and TRBJ1-1; D may be TRBD1 (5 bases). The V gene lost 0 bases and the J gene lost 1 base, with 10 bases spanning the gap. The germline gives CDR1 SGHDT, CDR2 YYEEEE. The CDR3 has 15 amino acids.

The chain combines TRBV28 with TRBJ1-5; TRBD1 is a possible D gene (5 bases). V gave up 3 bases and J gave up 7 bases, with 19 bases separating them. Germline lookup yields CDR1 MDHEN and CDR2 SYDVKM. The CDR3 is 16 amino acids. The DNA for the CDR3 is TGTGCCAGCAGTTTCAATACCCAGGGACGGAGGCAGCCCCAGCATTTT. Its protein is CASSFNTQGRRQPQHF.

The rearrangement joins TRBV19 to TRBJ1-5; TRBD1 matches 9 bases. Trimming cost V 7 bases and J 7 bases; bases outside gene matches: 11. The germline CDR1 and CDR2 sequences are LNHDA and SQIVND (reference sequence). The CDR3 totals 15 residues. CDR3 bases: TGTGCCAGTATAGGGGGACAGGGATGGGGACAGCCCCAGCATTTT. Translated: CASIGGQGWGQPQHF.

The chain recombines TRBV2 with TRBJ1-1; D unresolved. The CDR3 is made up of 13 amino acids. Germline V gene data show CDR1 as SNHLY and CDR2 as FYNNEI. V lost 5 bases and J 4 bases, leaving 11 bases between the germline ends. CDR3 protein: CASSRGRGTEAFF. As DNA, the CDR3 is TGTGCCAGCAGTAGAGGGAGAGGCACTGAAGCTTTCTTT.

J is TRBJ1-3 and V is TRBV11-3; D gene unclear. This CDR3 comprises 20 residues. Trimming stripped 0 bases from V and 0 bases from J, with 21 bases between. Germline V gene sequence: CDR1 SGHNT, CDR2 YENEEA. CDR3 sequence: CASSLEIRVGLRYSGNTIYF. For the CDR3, the DNA is TGTGCCAGCAGCTTAGAAATTCGGGTAGGGCTGCGCTACTCTGGAAACACCATATATTTT. The full variable domain, completed using reference TRBV11-3 and TRBJ1-3, is EAGVVQSPRYKIIEKKQPVAFWCNPISGHNTLYWYLQNLGQGPELLIRYENEEAVDDSQLPKDRFSAERLKGVDSTLKIQPAELGDSAVYLCASSLEIRVGLRYSGNTIYFGEGSWLTVV.

The rearrangement joins TRBV2 to TRBJ2-2; no clear D. V lost 4 bases to trimming and J lost 4 bases, with 7 bases between them. Germline V gives CDR1 SNHLY, CDR2 FYNNEI. CDR3 length: 13 residues. The chain's CDR3 is CASSGQPTGELFF. The CDR3, as DNA: TGTGCCAGCAGTGGGCAACCCACCGGGGAGCTGTTTTTT. Based on the CDR3 plus reference TRBV2 and TRBJ2-2, the full variable domain is EPEVTQTPSHQVTQMGQEVILRCVPISNHLYFYWYRQILGQKVEFLVSFYNNEISEKSEIFDDQFSVERPDGSNFTLKIRSTKLEDSAMYFCASSGQPTGELFFGEGSRLTVL.

This clone came up once. The CDR3, as DNA: TGTGCCAGCAGCGCCCCCCGGCGGGACAGGGGTATAGAGACCCAGTACTTC. Translating it yields CASSAPRRDRGIETQYF. The chain joins TRBV5-6 to TRBJ2-5; 10 bases are shared with TRBD1. The CDR3 totals 17 residues. With V trimmed by 4 bases and J by 4 bases, 13 bases remained unmatched. Germline loops: CDR1 SGHDT, CDR2 YYEEEE.

This clone was counted only a few times. V usage is TRBV5-6 and J usage is TRBJ2-7, with TRBD2 matching 10 bases. Trimming cost V 7 bases and J 7 bases; bases outside gene matches: 26. The CDR3 consists of 19 residues. Germline values: CDR1 SGHDT, CDR2 YYEEEE. The CDR3 coding sequence is TGTGCCAGCCGCTCTCGTTCGGGACTAGCGAATCTCTCGCCTCTAGAGCAGTACTTC. Protein product: CASRSRSGLANLSPLEQYF. Full variable domain (outside the CDR3, taken from reference TRBV5-6 and TRBJ2-7): DAGVTQSPTHLIKTRGQQVTLRCSPKSGHDTVSWYQQALGQGPQFIFQYYEEEERQRGNFPDRFSGHQFPNYSSELNVNALLLGDSALYLCASRSRSGLANLSPLEQYFGPGTRLTVT.

DNA of the CDR3: TGTGCCAGCAGTTTATCGGGGACAGGGGCGACTAGACTGTTTTTT. It is translated as CASSLSGTGATRLFF. The chain joins TRBV27 to TRBJ1-4; 10 nucleotides line up with TRBD1. Looked up from germline, CDR1 is MNHEY and CDR2 is SMNVEV (reference sequence). Losses at the gene ends were 0 bases for V and 13 bases for J; bases not matched to a gene: 8. The CDR3 runs to 15 residues.